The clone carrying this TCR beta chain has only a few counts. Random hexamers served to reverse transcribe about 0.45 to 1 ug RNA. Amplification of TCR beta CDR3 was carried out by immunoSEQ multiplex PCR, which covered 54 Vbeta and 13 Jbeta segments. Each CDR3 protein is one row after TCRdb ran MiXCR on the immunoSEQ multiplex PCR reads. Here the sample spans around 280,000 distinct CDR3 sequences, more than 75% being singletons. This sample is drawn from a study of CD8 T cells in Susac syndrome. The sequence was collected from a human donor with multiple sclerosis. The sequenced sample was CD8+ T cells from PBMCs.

This CDR3 is CASSPDRAAEAFF. The CDR3 DNA sequence: TGTGCCAGCAGCCCGGACAGGGCCGCTGAAGCTTTCTTT. The chain uses TRBV6-1 and TRBJ1-1; 8 bases map to TRBD1. After removal of 6 bases from V and 6 bases from J, the junction contained 6 bases not matched to a gene. The CDR3 loop spans 13 amino acids. CDR1 is MNHNS, CDR2 SASEGT, per germline.